This T cell receptor beta chain was captured by sequencing in a study of blood T cell repertoires in COVID-19. The CDR3 is 15 residues long. In germline, CDR1 is KGHDR, CDR2 SFDVKD. V was clipped by 4 bases and J by 5 bases, with 16 bases between them. The method was immunoSEQ multiplex PCR; TCRdb's version includes in-frame clones alone and lacks a portion of them. Of about 300,000 clones detected, about nine tenths appear once; the ten largest clones hold about 4%. Sequenced input: PBMCs or T cells enriched from blood (not recorded which). The receptor was isolated from a man aged 30-40 years who had recovered from COVID-19. This chain links TRBV24-1 with TRBJ1-2; D is ambiguous. The CDR3 is CATSDSGSPFYGYTF. DNA of the CDR3: TGTGCCACCAGTGACTCAGGATCACCCTTTTATGGCTACACCTTC.